One sample yielded the 19 T cell receptor beta chains listed below, sequenced in a study of PD-L1 blockade in urothelial cancer. Profiling relied on immunoSEQ multiplex PCR, and the TCRdb table lists in-frame clones only, not all of them. The table shows around 40,000 clones, with 83% occurring only once. This material consisted of PBMCs, taken around atezolizumab (anti-PD-L1) treatment. These receptors all stem from a man in his sixties with urothelial cancer.

The chain has TRBV2 and TRBJ1-1; D may be TRBD1 (5 bases). Trimming cost V 6 bases and J 5 bases, with 16 bases left between them. CDR1 is SNHLY, CDR2 FYNNEI, per germline. The CDR3 sequence is 14 residues long. This CDR3 is CASSPWPGETEAFF. The CDR3, as DNA: TGTGCCAGCAGCCCCTGGCCGGGGGAGACTGAAGCTTTCTTT.

This chain connects TRBV15 to TRBJ2-3, with 7 bases identical to TRBD1. The CDR3 length is 17 residues. The V and J ends lost 4 bases and 1 base, in that order; junction bases with no gene match: 11. Germline V gene lookup returns CDR1 LNHNV and CDR2 YYDKDF (reference sequence). In DNA, the CDR3 is TGTGCCACCAGCAACCCCTTGGCAGGGGGAGGCACAGATACGCAGTATTTT. Protein sequence: CATSNPLAGGGTDTQYF.

This clone was seen once. This rearrangement joins TRBV7-2 to TRBJ2-3; D is possibly TRBD2 (6 bases). V lost 2 bases, J lost 3 bases, and 9 bases lay in between. CDR1 is SGHTA and CDR2 is FQGNSA in the germline V gene. The CDR3 spans 14 residues. The CDR3 is CASSLSRGTDTQYF. As DNA, the CDR3 is TGTGCCAGCAGCTTATCCCGGGGGACAGATACGCAGTATTTT.

The chain recombines TRBV5-4 with TRBJ1-4; TRBD1 aligns across 9 bases. CDR1 SGHNT and CDR2 YYREEE come from the germline V gene (reference sequence). Unmatched junction bases numbered 4, after V lost 4 bases and J lost 0 bases. CDR3 length equals 16 residues. The CDR3 sequence is CASSLGQGTTNEKLFF. The CDR3 nucleotides read TGTGCCAGCAGCCTGGGACAGGGCACAACTAATGAAAAACTGTTTTTT.

The chain uses TRBV5-1 and TRBJ2-3; the match to TRBD2 covers 7 bases. Germline V CDR1 and CDR2: SGHRS, YFSETQ. The trim removed 2 bases at V and 1 base at J, leaving 7 bases unmatched. There are 16 residues in the CDR3. As DNA, the CDR3 is TGCGCCAGCAGCTTAAGCAGCGGGACGGGCACAGATACGCAGTATTTT. It codes for CASSLSSGTGTDTQYF.

The chain carries TRBV9 and TRBJ2-1, with TRBD2 matching over 9 bases. CDR1 and CDR2 (germline): SGDLS, YYNGEE. V shed 0 bases and J 1 base; nucleotides not matched to a gene: 8. The CDR3 is 18 amino acids. CDR3 region: CASSVVAGGPRSYNEQFF. The CDR3 DNA sequence: TGTGCCAGCAGCGTAGTTGCGGGAGGGCCTCGTTCCTACAATGAGCAGTTCTTC.

This rearrangement joins TRBV28 to TRBJ2-3; 11 nucleotides align to TRBD2. With V trimmed by 6 bases and J by 2 bases, 4 bases remained unmatched. CDR1 is MDHEN and CDR2 is SYDVKM in the germline V gene. This CDR3 spans 15 amino acids. The CDR3 is CASSQGLADTDTQYF. In nucleotides, the CDR3 is TGTGCCAGCAGCCAGGGACTAGCGGACACAGATACGCAGTATTTT.

The chain recombines TRBV5-4 with TRBJ2-5; 8 positions match TRBD2. Trimming took 1 base from V and 5 from J; bases not matched to a gene: 7. CDR1 is SGHNT and CDR2 is YYREEE in the germline V gene (reference sequence). There are 15 residues in the CDR3. CDR3 DNA sequence: TGTGCCAGCAGCTTGAACCGGGAGGGGAGGGAGACCCAGTACTTC. It is translated as CASSLNREGRETQYF.

The chain employs TRBV28 and TRBJ1-2; no clear D. V lost 5 bases and J 3 bases, leaving 7 bases between the germline ends. The germline V gene encodes CDR1 MDHEN and CDR2 SYDVKM. The CDR3 runs to 12 residues. The CDR3: CASSRGDYGYTF. Written as DNA, the CDR3 is TGTGCCAGCAGTCGGGGAGACTATGGCTACACCTTC.

V gene TRBV6-6 combines with J gene TRBJ2-1, with 8 bases identical to TRBD2. Germline lookup yields CDR1 MNHNY and CDR2 SVGAGI (reference sequence). The CDR3 extends over 15 amino acids. The V and J ends lost 4 bases and 7 bases, in that order; junction bases with no gene match: 9. This CDR3 reads CASSFHGGAGNEQFF. The DNA of the CDR3 is TGTGCCAGCAGTTTCCACGGGGGGGCCGGTAATGAGCAGTTCTTC.

The rearrangement uses TRBV18 and TRBJ2-2; 7 nucleotides align to TRBD1. The CDR3 runs to 16 residues. Unmatched junction bases numbered 4, after V lost 3 bases and J lost 0 bases. Germline V gene lookup returns CDR1 KGHSH and CDR2 LQKENI. CDR3 DNA sequence: TGTGCCAGCTCACCGACAGGGAGATCGAACACCGGGGAGCTGTTTTTT. Its translation is CASSPTGRSNTGELFF.

A few counts support this clone. This rearrangement joins TRBV6-5 to TRBJ2-7, with 9 bases fitting TRBD1. This CDR3 is built from 13 residues. In germline, CDR1 is MNHEY, CDR2 SVGAGI. V shed 6 bases and J 6 bases; nucleotides not matched to a gene: 6. This CDR3 reads CASSPGTGREQYF. The CDR3 nucleotides are TGTGCCAGCAGCCCCGGGACAGGGCGCGAGCAGTACTTC.

The rearrangement uses TRBV11-2 and TRBJ1-1, with TRBD1 matching over 7 bases. The CDR3 runs to 14 residues. CDR1 and CDR2 from the germline V gene are SGHAT and FQNNGV. Germline trimming cut 6 bases from V and 5 bases from J; bases unmatched to any gene: 9. This chain's CDR3 is CASSPDRVRTEAFF. The CDR3, as DNA: TGTGCCAGCAGTCCAGACAGGGTAAGGACTGAAGCTTTCTTT.

As concerns this clone: The sample has other DNA sequences that encode this CDR3 too. V is TRBV5-1 and J is TRBJ2-2, with 7 bases that match TRBD1. With 0 bases clipped from V and 3 bases from J, the junction kept 2 bases outside the gene matches. Germline values: CDR1 SGHRS, CDR2 YFSETQ. CDR3 size: 15 residues. The CDR3 loop is CASSLDRGDTGELFF. Here the CDR3 DNA reads TGCGCCAGCAGCTTGGACAGGGGTGACACCGGGGAGCTGTTTTTT.

V is TRBV27 and J is TRBJ1-1; TRBD1 is a possible D gene (5 bases). The CDR3 has 17 amino acids. Trimming removed 3 bases from V and 5 bases from J, with 22 bases in between. Germline lookup yields CDR1 MNHEY and CDR2 SMNVEV (reference sequence). The CDR3 protein is CASSLIGQGNLGTEAFF. The CDR3 DNA reads TGTGCCAGCAGTTTGATAGGGCAGGGAAATTTGGGAACTGAAGCTTTCTTT.

J is TRBJ1-1 and V is TRBV11-1; D is unclear. V was shortened by 1 base and J by 7 bases, with 10 bases between the two germline ends. The CDR3 runs 13 residues. Germline-derived CDR1 and CDR2 are SGHAT and FQDESV (reference sequence). The CDR3 DNA is TGTGCCAGCAGCTTAGGGCCCCGGGTTGAAGCTTTCTTT. Its protein is CASSLGPRVEAFF.

The chain is built from TRBV18 and TRBJ2-5, with TRBD1 as a possible D gene (6 bases). CDR1 is KGHSH and CDR2 is LQKENI in the germline V gene. The CDR3 spans 13 residues. With 8 bases removed from V and 1 base from J, the gap between germline ends came to 11 bases. The DNA of the CDR3 is TGTGCCAGCCACAGGGAGCCCCAAGAGACCCAGTACTTC. This codes for CASHREPQETQYF.

The chain links TRBV5-1 to TRBJ1-4; 11 positions match TRBD1. In germline, CDR1 is SGHRS, CDR2 YFSETQ. This CDR3 region has 15 residues. The ends lost 1 base at V and 8 bases at J; junction bases unmatched: 4. CDR3 residues: CASSLQGTGGEKLFF. CDR3 bases: TGCGCCAGCAGCTTGCAAGGGACAGGGGGGGAAAAACTGTTTTTT.

The chain is built from TRBV4-2 and TRBJ2-1; 7 bases line up with TRBD2. The CDR3 consists of 18 residues. V gave up 0 bases and J gave up 6 bases; unmatched junction bases: 14. Germline V gene lookup returns CDR1 LGHNA and CDR2 YNFKEQ. The CDR3 DNA is TGTGCCAGCAGCCAAGAAGGGCTTGGGAAGCGGGAAGGCAATGAGCAGTTCTTC. Its protein product is CASSQEGLGKREGNEQFF.